The 21 T cell receptor beta chains below come from one sample, sequenced in a study of cytomegalovirus exposure and HLA in healthy donors (TCRdb year 2017). Libraries were prepared through the immunoSEQ multiplex PCR assay. The multiplex PCR relied on a mix of 60 forward primers for TCR Vbeta segments and 13 reverse primers for TCR Jbeta segments. TCRdb mirrors the immuneACCESS table, restricted to in-frame sequences. Some clones are absent from its copies; in checked studies, under half trace to an unresolved V gene, and the reason for the others is unknown. Present in this sample are around 250,000 clones, 92% of which were seen just once. Around 1.7% of the sample goes to the ten largest clones. Sequencing was done on a sample of PBMCs. The receptors derive from a girl aged 2 to 9 in good health and CMV-seronegative.

CDR3 in amino acids: CASSQEGAVYEQYF. CDR3 nucleotide sequence: TGTGCCAGCAGCCAAGAAGGGGCAGTCTACGAGCAGTACTTC. This chain joins TRBV4-2 and TRBJ2-7; D might be TRBD1 (5 bases). The CDR3 is 14 residues long. CDR1 and CDR2 from the germline V gene are LGHNA and YNFKEQ. Trimming cost V 0 bases and J 3 bases, with 9 bases left between them.

The chain recombines TRBV7-2 with TRBJ2-7; D ambiguous. The germline V gene has CDR1 SGHTA and CDR2 FQGNSA. V was trimmed by 2 bases and J by 2 bases, leaving 16 bases between them. This CDR3 is built from 16 residues. CDR3 bases: TGTGCCAGCAGCTTACTTTCAACGGGTTTGACCTACGAGCAGTACTTC. Protein: CASSLLSTGLTYEQYF.

The count of this clone is one. J is TRBJ2-1 and V is TRBV27, with 7 nucleotides matching TRBD2. Germline V lookup: CDR1 MNHEY, CDR2 SMNVEV (reference sequence). The CDR3 has 17 amino acids. V trimming: 5 bases; J trimming: 7 bases; junction bases outside the gene matches: 17. CDR3 amino acids: CASSPSVWRESGNEQFF. The CDR3 DNA reads as TGTGCCAGCAGTCCCTCGGTGTGGCGGGAGTCGGGAAATGAGCAGTTCTTC.

The chain joins TRBV6-6 to TRBJ2-7; D ambiguous. Trimming stripped 6 bases from V and 1 base from J, with 10 bases between. The germline V gene encodes CDR1 MNHNY and CDR2 SVGAGI (reference sequence). The CDR3 has 13 amino acids. The CDR3 DNA reads as TGTGCCAGCAGACGTAACTTGTCCTACGAGCAGTACTTC. The encoded protein is CASRRNLSYEQYF.

The J gene is TRBJ1-1, the V gene TRBV6-5, with D perhaps TRBD1 (6 bases). V shed 7 bases and J shed 4 bases, with 16 bases lying between them. Germline values: CDR1 MNHEY, CDR2 SVGAGI. The CDR3 is 14 amino acids. CDR3 DNA sequence: TGTGCCAGCAACAGTCAGGGGAGAGCCACTGAAGCTTTCTTT. It translates to CASNSQGRATEAFF.

The CDR3 protein is CASSPTGTGGEQYF. In DNA form, the CDR3 reads TGTGCCAGCTCACCTACCGGGACAGGTGGCGAGCAGTACTTC. The J gene is TRBJ2-7, the V gene TRBV18; 8 positions agree with TRBD1. The CDR3 runs 14 residues. V shed 3 bases and J 6 bases; nucleotides not matched to a gene: 7. From germline, CDR1 is KGHSH and CDR2 LQKENI. The whole variable domain, remainder taken from reference TRBV18 and TRBJ2-7, is NAGVMQNPRHLVRRRGQEARLRCSPMKGHSHVYWYRQLPEEGLKFMVYLQKENIIDESGMPKERFSAEFPKEGPSILRIQQVVRGDSAAYFCASSPTGTGGEQYFGPGTRLTVT.

The CDR3 nucleotides are TGTGCCAGCAGTTTGGGACAGGGGGCTCACGAGCAGTACTTC. Translating it yields CASSLGQGAHEQYF. This chain connects TRBV27 to TRBJ2-7; 12 positions match TRBD1. Germline V gene sequence: CDR1 MNHEY, CDR2 SMNVEV (reference sequence). J lost 5 bases, V lost 3 bases, and 2 bases had no gene match. The CDR3 spans 14 residues.

V gene TRBV19 combines with J gene TRBJ2-1; TRBD2 agrees at 8 bases. CDR3 length: 18 residues. Germline values: CDR1 LNHDA, CDR2 SQIVND (reference sequence). Trimming took 3 bases from V and 0 from J; bases not matched to a gene: 10. The CDR3 nucleotides are TGTGCCAGTAGTATGGGTCTCGGGGGGGCTAGCTCCTACAATGAGCAGTTCTTC. Translation: CASSMGLGGASSYNEQFF.

The rearrangement uses TRBV18 and TRBJ1-5; 8 bases are shared with TRBD1. From germline, CDR1 is KGHSH and CDR2 LQKENI. The CDR3 sequence is 16 residues long. Trimming took 5 bases from V and 4 from J; bases not matched to a gene: 10. The CDR3 DNA sequence: TGTGCCAGCTCATCTGAGGGACAGGAATTAAATCAGCCCCAGCATTTT. This sequence encodes CASSSEGQELNQPQHF.

The chain has TRBV4-1 and TRBJ2-3; tentatively, D is TRBD2 (6 bases). V lost 0 bases and J 3 bases, leaving 19 bases between the germline ends. CDR3 size: 18 residues. CDR1 and CDR2 from the germline V gene are MGHRA and YSYEKL. The DNA for the CDR3 is TGCGCCAGCAGCCAAGATGGCCCCGGGGGAGTAAAGACAGATACGCAGTATTTT. This codes for CASSQDGPGGVKTDTQYF.

Regarding this clone: The junction departs from the called germline gene at one end, perhaps through a read error. This sample includes further DNA sequences coding for the same CDR3. The chain employs TRBV7-7 and TRBJ1-4, with 8 bases aligning to TRBD1. The CDR3 loop spans 14 amino acids. Germline CDR1 SSHAT, CDR2 FNYEAQ (reference sequence). The CDR3 here is CASSLEQGDEKLFF. The CDR3 DNA is TGTGCCAGCAGCTTAGAACAGGGGGACGAAAAGCTGTTTTTT. Complete variable domain (other parts from reference TRBV7-7 and TRBJ1-4): GAGVSQSPRYKVTKRGQDVTLRCDPISSHATLYWYQQALGQGPEFLTYFNYEAQPDKSGLPSDRFSAERPEGSISTLTIQRTEQRDSAMYRCASSLEQGDEKLFFGSGTQLSVL.

This clone has a single count. The J gene is TRBJ2-3, the V gene TRBV7-6, with TRBD2 identical over 7 bases. The CDR3 is 18 residues long. The V and J ends lost 3 bases and 2 bases, in that order; junction bases with no gene match: 14. CDR1 and CDR2 (germline): SGHVS, FNYEAQ. For the CDR3, the DNA is TGTGCCAGCAGCTTGAGACCGGGACTACTCAAATACACAGATACGCAGTATTTT. The encoded protein is CASSLRPGLLKYTDTQYF.

The rearrangement links TRBV6-1 to TRBJ2-7, with no clear D. The CDR3 has 13 residues. The germline CDR1 and CDR2 sequences are MNHNS and SASEGT. V was trimmed by 2 bases and J by 3 bases, leaving 8 bases between them. CDR3 coding DNA: TGTGCCAGCAGTGAACTAGTTGACTACGAGCAGTACTTC. This codes for CASSELVDYEQYF.

The genes are TRBV2 and TRBJ2-2; TRBD1 matches 7 bases. The V and J ends lost 6 bases and 0 bases, in that order; junction bases with no gene match: 1. CDR3 length equals 14 residues. Germline V gives CDR1 SNHLY, CDR2 FYNNEI. The CDR3 sequence: CASSGTANTGELFF. The CDR3 DNA follows: TGTGCCAGCAGCGGGACAGCGAACACCGGGGAGCTGTTTTTT.

The chain uses TRBV5-4 and TRBJ1-6; 7 bases agree with TRBD1. CDR3 length equals 14 residues. Germline V gene data show CDR1 as SGHNT and CDR2 as YYREEE (reference sequence). With V trimmed by 4 bases and J by 5 bases, 3 bases remained unmatched. CDR3 residues: CASSRQGDNSPLHF. The CDR3 bases are TGTGCCAGCAGCCGACAGGGCGATAATTCACCCCTCCACTTT.

CDR3 loop: CASSLRAGGDYEQYF. Here the CDR3 DNA reads TGTGCCAGTAGTCTGCGGGCCGGAGGGGACTACGAGCAGTACTTC. The chain has TRBV19 and TRBJ2-7; D may be TRBD2 (6 bases). V shed 5 bases and J shed 3 bases, with 17 bases lying between them. The CDR3 spans 15 residues. The germline V gene encodes CDR1 LNHDA and CDR2 SQIVND (reference sequence).

The chain has TRBV9 and TRBJ2-2, with unresolved D. Germline V gives CDR1 SGDLS, CDR2 YYNGEE. Trimming removed 3 bases from V and 4 bases from J, with 10 bases in between. The CDR3 covers 14 residues. The CDR3 loop is CASSGIGRTGELFF. CDR3 DNA: TGTGCCAGCAGCGGAATCGGTCGCACCGGGGAGCTGTTTTTT.

The V and J genes are TRBV5-1 and TRBJ2-7, with 9 bases identical to TRBD2. The germline CDR1 and CDR2 sequences are SGHRS and YFSETQ. The V and J ends lost 4 bases and 4 bases, in that order; junction bases with no gene match: 9. The CDR3 consists of 15 residues. The CDR3 nucleotides are TGCGCCAGCAGCCGGGGGAGCGGGGGGACTTACGAGCAGTACTTC. It is translated as CASSRGSGGTYEQYF.

The chain uses TRBV28 and TRBJ1-1, with D perhaps TRBD1 (5 bases). The length of the CDR3 is 14 residues. Trimming pared 6 bases from V and 4 bases from J, leaving 15 bases between. Germline loops: CDR1 MDHEN, CDR2 SYDVKM. The CDR3 reads CASRGGDGTTEAFF. CDR3 sequence (DNA): TGTGCCAGCAGGGGGGGAGACGGTACCACTGAAGCTTTCTTT.

The chain links TRBV18 to TRBJ1-2; D gene ambiguous. The CDR3 spans 10 residues. Trimming took 5 bases from V and 6 from J, leaving 4 bases between them. CDR1 and CDR2 from the germline V gene are KGHSH and LQKENI. In DNA, the CDR3 is TGTGCCAGCTCATCAGATGGCTACACCTTC. Translation: CASSSDGYTF.

The chain joins TRBV9 to TRBJ2-3; D gene ambiguous. Germline V gives CDR1 SGDLS, CDR2 YYNGEE. The CDR3 sequence is 13 residues long. V was clipped by 0 bases and J by 6 bases, with 8 bases between them. CDR3 in DNA: TGTGCCAGCAGCGTAGGAGAGGCGGATACGCAGTATTTT. Residues: CASSVGEADTQYF.